The entry that follows covers one TCR beta chain sequence. The target antigen is unknown. It is likely a read error, because the conserved phenylalanine at the end of the CDR3 is missing. These data belong to a study of tumor and adjacent non-tumor tissue in lung cancer. The study, taken as a whole, reports: Compared with tumor, normal lung showed significantly lower TCR diversity.

Three rounds of nested PCR, following a modified ARM-PCR protocol, produced the TCRbeta library. Via MiXCR, TCRdb re-called the multiplex PCR reads, giving one row per CDR3 protein. This sample has under 150,000 distinct CDR3 sequences, with around 60% found just once. No cell sorting was done before RNA was extracted from the tissue. Germline CDR1 and CDR2: SGHNT and YENEEA. This CDR3 is 16 amino acids long. Sequenced sample: lung tumor tissue. V gene TRBV11-3 combines with J gene TRBJ2-3, with D possibly being TRBD2 (5 bases). This clonotype originated in a man aged 60-69 years with small cell lung cancer. The CDR3 loop is CASSSDGGLPTDTQYS. The DNA for the CDR3 is TGTGCTAGCAGCTCCGACGGCGGGCTTCCCACAGATACGCAGTATTCT.